This T cell receptor beta chain was sequenced in a study of blood T cell repertoires in COVID-19. On the study more broadly: Acute-phase and convalescent COVID-19 samples originated in the United States, Italy and Spain. Sources were T cells, B-cell-depleted T cells, or PBMCs; the material itself was cDNA or gDNA.

Per the original methods: Reference gene primers were amplified, and this amplification served to estimate nucleated cell counts. Sequencing was performed with immunoSEQ multiplex PCR; in TCRdb, only in-frame clones are kept and a portion is missing. The V and J calls and the clone size are those of that table, but D and trimming were determined from the DNA. The sample holds 20,000 to 25,000 clones; 80% to 90% are singletons and the top ten take around 25%. V dropped 11 bases and J dropped 2 bases, with 17 bases sitting between them. This CDR3 has 14 amino acids. The germline CDR1 and CDR2 sequences are SGHTA and FQGNSA.

The chain has TRBV7-2 and TRBJ2-3; D is perhaps TRBD2 (7 bases). What was sequenced was peripheral blood. This TCR derives from a human donor with active COVID-19. The donor label of this sample is uncertain. CDR3 sequence (DNA): TGTGCCGGAAGGAGGGGGGGGAACACAGATACGCAGTATTTT. This gives the protein CAGRRGGNTDTQYF.